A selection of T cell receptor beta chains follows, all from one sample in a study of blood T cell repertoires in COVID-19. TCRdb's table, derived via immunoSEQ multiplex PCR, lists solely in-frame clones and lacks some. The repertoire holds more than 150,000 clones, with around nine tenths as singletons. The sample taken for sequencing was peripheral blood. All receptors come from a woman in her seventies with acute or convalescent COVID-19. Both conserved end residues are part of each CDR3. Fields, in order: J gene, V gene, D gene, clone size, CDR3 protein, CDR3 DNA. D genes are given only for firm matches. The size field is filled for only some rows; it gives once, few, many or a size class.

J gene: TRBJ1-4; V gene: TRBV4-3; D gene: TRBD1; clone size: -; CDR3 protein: CAFRAGTGVGEKLFF; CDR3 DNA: TGCGCCTTCAGAGCCGGGACAGGGGTGGGGGAAAAACTGTTTTTT
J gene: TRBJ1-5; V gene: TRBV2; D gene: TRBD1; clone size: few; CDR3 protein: CASSGGQGDKPQHF; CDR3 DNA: TGTGCCAGCAGCGGGGGACAGGGCGATAAGCCCCAGCATTTT
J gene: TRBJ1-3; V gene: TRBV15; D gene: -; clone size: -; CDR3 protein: CATSRDQGRNGNTIYF; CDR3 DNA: TGTGCCACCAGCAGAGATCAGGGAAGGAATGGAAACACCATATATTTT
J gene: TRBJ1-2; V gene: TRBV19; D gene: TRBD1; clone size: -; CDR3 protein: CASSISGTGGNYGYTF; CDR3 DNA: TGTGCCAGTAGTATTTCTGGGACAGGGGGCAACTATGGCTACACCTTC
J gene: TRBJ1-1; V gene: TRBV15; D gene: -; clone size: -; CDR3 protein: CATSRDQRTEAFF; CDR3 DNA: TGTGCCACCAGCAGAGATCAGAGGACTGAAGCTTTCTTT
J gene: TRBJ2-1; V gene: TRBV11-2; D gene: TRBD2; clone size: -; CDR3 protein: CASSFSSSGGATEQFF; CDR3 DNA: TGTGCCAGCAGCTTCTCCTCTAGCGGGGGGGCCACTGAGCAGTTCTTC
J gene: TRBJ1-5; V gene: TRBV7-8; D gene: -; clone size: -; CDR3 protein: CASSLLGYSNQPQHF; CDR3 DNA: TGTGCCAGCAGCTTACTCGGTTATAGCAATCAGCCCCAGCATTTT
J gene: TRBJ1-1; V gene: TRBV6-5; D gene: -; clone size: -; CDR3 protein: CASSYSSNTEAFF; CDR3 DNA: TGTGCCAGCAGTTACTCGAGCAACACTGAAGCTTTCTTT
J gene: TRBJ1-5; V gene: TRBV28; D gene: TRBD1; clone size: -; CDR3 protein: CASSRDRGRQPQHF; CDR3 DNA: TGTGCCAGCAGCCGTGACAGGGGAAGGCAGCCCCAGCATTTT
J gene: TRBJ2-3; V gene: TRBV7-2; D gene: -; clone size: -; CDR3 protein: CASSLGGGAVDTQYF; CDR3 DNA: TGTGCCAGCAGCTTAGGAGGGGGGGCCGTAGATACGCAGTATTTT
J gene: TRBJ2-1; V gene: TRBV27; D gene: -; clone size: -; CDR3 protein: CASSKIQGPEANEQFF; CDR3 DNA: TGTGCCAGCAGCAAGATACAGGGTCCAGAGGCCAATGAGCAGTTCTTC
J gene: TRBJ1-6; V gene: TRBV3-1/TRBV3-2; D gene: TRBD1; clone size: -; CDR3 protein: CASSQGTGAYNSPLHF; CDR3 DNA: TGTGCCAGCAGCCAAGGCACAGGGGCTTATAATTCACCCCTCCACTTT
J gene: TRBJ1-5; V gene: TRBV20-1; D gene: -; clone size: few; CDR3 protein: CSASAGMPNQPQHF; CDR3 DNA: TGCAGTGCTAGTGCAGGGATGCCAAATCAGCCCCAGCATTTT
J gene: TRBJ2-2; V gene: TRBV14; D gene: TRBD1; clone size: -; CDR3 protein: CASSQRATGGYTGELFF; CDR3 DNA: TGTGCCAGCAGCCAAAGGGCGACAGGGGGCTACACCGGGGAGCTGTTTTTT
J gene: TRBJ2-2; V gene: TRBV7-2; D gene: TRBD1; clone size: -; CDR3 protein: CASSFRQGPTGELFF; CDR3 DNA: TGTGCCAGCAGCTTCCGACAGGGGCCCACCGGGGAGCTGTTTTTT
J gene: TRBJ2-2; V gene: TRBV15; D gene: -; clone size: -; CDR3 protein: CATSRDIVGSGELFF; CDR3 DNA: TGTGCCACCAGCAGAGATATTGTTGGCTCCGGGGAGCTGTTTTTT
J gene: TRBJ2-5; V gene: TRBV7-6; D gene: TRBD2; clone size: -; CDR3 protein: CASSLAPSGGAWETQYF; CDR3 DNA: TGTGCCAGCAGCTTAGCCCCTAGCGGGGGGGCCTGGGAGACCCAGTACTTC
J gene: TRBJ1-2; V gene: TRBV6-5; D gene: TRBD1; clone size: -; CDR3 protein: CASSPGTGYTF; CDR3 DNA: TGTGCCAGCAGCCCCGGGACAGGGTACACCTTC
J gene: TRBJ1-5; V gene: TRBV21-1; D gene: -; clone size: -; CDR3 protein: CASSKVECGNTDQPQHF; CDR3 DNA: TGTGCCAGCAGCAAAGTGGAATGCGGAAATACGGATCAGCCCCAGCATTTT
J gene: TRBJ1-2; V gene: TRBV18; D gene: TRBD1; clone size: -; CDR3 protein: CASSPGQGRDYGYTF; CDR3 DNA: TGTGCCAGCTCACCGGGACAGGGAAGAGACTATGGCTACACCTTC
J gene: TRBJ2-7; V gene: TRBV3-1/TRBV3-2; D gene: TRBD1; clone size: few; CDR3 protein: CASSQPGQGRNEQYF; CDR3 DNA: TGTGCCAGCAGCCAGCCGGGACAGGGTAGAAACGAGCAGTACTTC
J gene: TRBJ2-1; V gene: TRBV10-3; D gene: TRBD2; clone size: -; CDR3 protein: CAIRTASGGYNEQFF; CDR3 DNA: TGTGCCATCAGAACGGCTAGCGGGGGGTACAATGAGCAGTTCTTC
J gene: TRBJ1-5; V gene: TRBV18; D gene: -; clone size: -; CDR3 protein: CASSPGQSNQPQHF; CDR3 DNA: TGTGCCAGCTCACCAGGACAGAGCAATCAGCCCCAGCATTTT
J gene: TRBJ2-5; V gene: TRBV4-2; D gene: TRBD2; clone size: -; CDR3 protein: CASSQDRLAGETQYF; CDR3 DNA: TGTGCCAGCAGCCAAGATCGCCTAGCGGGAGAGACCCAGTACTTC
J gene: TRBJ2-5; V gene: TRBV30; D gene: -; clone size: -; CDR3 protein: CAWSTGDEETQYF; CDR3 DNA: TGTGCCTGGAGCACGGGGGATGAAGAGACCCAGTACTTC
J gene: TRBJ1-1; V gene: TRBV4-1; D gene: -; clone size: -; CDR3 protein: CASSRVPPGGPLFEAFF; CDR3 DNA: TGCGCCAGCAGCCGCGTTCCTCCGGGGGGCCCGCTGTTTGAAGCTTTCTTT
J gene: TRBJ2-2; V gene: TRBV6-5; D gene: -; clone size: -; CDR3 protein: CASSRTATGELFF; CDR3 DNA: TGTGCCAGCAGCCGGACAGCAACCGGGGAGCTGTTTTTT
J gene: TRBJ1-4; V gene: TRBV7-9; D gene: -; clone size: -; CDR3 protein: CASSLAEGRGSEKLFF; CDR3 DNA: TGTGCCAGCAGCTTAGCGGAAGGCAGGGGTAGTGAAAAACTGTTTTTT
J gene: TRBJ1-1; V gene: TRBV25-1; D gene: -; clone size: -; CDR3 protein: CASSGGSPNLPEAFF; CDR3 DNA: TGTGCCAGCAGTGGCGGGTCCCCTAACCTCCCTGAAGCTTTCTTT
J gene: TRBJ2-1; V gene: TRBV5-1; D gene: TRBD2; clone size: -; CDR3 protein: CASSSSGGAGNEQFF; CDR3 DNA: TGCGCCAGCAGCTCTAGCGGGGGGGCCGGCAATGAGCAGTTCTTC
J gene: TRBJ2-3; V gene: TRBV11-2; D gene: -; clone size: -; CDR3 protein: CASSLVGRTSTDTQYF; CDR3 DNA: TGTGCCAGCAGCTTAGTAGGCAGGACTAGCACAGATACGCAGTATTTT
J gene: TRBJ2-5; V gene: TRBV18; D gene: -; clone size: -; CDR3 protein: CASSGSGGETQYF; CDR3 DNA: TGTGCCAGCTCGGGGAGCGGCGGAGAGACCCAGTACTTC
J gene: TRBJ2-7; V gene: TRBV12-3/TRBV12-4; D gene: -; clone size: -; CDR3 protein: CASREGNEQYF; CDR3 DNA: TGTGCCAGCAGAGAGGGTAACGAGCAGTACTTC
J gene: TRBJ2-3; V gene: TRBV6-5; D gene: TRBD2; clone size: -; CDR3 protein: CASSYLGLVTDTQYF; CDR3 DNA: TGTGCCAGCAGTTACCTGGGACTAGTGACAGATACGCAGTATTTT
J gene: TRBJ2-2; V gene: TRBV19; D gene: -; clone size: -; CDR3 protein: CASSISGPTGELFF; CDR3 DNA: TGTGCCAGTAGTATATCAGGGCCCACCGGGGAGCTGTTTTTT
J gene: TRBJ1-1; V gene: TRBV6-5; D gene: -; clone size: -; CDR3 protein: CASSYSPGTPEAFF; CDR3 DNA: TGTGCCAGCAGTTACTCACCAGGGACTCCTGAAGCTTTCTTT
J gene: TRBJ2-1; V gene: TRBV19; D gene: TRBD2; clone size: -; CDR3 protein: CASSTLAGAYNEQFF; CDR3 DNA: TGTGCCAGTAGTACACTAGCGGGAGCGTACAATGAGCAGTTCTTC
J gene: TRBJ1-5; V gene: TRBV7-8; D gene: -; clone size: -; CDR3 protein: CASTIGQLRSNQPQHF; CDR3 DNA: TGTGCCAGCACCATTGGGCAGCTACGAAGCAATCAGCCCCAGCATTTT
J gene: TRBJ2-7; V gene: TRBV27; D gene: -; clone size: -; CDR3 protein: CASSRKTGYEQYF; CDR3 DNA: TGTGCCAGCAGCCGGAAAACAGGCTACGAGCAGTACTTC
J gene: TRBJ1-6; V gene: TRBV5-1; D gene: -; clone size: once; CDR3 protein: CASSLTGLPWDSPLHF; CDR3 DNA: TGCGCCAGCAGCTTGACAGGGCTTCCTTGGGATTCACCCCTCCACTTT
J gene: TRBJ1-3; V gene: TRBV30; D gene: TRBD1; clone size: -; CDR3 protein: CAWGQGANTIYF; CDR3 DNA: TGTGCCTGGGGACAGGGGGCAAACACCATATATTTT
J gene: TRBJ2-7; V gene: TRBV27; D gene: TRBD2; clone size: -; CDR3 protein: CASSLRLSGEGEQYF; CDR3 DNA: TGTGCCAGCAGTTTAAGACTTAGCGGGGAGGGCGAGCAGTACTTC
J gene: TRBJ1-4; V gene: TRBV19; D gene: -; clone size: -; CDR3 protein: CASSIDRPTNEKLFF; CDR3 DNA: TGTGCCAGTAGTATCGACAGACCAACTAATGAAAAACTGTTTTTT